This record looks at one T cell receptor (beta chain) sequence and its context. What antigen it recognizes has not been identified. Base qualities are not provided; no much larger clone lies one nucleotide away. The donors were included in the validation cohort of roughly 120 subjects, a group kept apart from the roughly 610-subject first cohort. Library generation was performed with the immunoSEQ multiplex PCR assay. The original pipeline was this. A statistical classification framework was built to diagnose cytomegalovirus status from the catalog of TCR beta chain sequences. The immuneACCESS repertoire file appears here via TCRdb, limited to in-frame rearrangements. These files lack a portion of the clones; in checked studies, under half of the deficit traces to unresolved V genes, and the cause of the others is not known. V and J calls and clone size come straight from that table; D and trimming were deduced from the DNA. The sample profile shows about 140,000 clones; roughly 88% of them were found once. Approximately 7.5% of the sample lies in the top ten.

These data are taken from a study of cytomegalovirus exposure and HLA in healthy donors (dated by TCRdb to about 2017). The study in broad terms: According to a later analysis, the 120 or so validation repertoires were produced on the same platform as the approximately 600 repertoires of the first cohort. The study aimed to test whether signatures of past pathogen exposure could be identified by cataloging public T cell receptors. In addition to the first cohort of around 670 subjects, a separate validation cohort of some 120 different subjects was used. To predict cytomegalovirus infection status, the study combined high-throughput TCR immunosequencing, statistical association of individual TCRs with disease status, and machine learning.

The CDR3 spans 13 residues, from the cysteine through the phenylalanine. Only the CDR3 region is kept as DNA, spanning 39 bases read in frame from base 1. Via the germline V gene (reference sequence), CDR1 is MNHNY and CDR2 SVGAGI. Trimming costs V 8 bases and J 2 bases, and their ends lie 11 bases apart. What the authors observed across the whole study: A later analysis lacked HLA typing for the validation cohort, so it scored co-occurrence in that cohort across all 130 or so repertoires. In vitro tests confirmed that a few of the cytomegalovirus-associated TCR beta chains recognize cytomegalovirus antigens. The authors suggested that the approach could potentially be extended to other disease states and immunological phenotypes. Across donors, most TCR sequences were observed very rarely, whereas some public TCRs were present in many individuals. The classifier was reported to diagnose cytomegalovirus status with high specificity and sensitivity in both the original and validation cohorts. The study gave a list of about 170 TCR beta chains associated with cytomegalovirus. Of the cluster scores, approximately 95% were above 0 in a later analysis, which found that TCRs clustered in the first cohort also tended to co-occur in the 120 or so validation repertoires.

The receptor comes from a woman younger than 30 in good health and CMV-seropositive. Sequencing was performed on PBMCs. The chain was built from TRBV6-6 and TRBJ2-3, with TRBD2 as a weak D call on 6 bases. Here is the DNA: TGTGCCAGCGTCCGGGGGAACACAGATACGCAGTATTTT. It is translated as CASVRGNTDTQYF.